The clone carrying this T cell receptor (beta chain) was detected ten times or more. The antigen is unknown. The cDNA had a unique molecular identifier and a template-switch universal primer site. TCRdb re-called the 5' RACE reads through MiXCR, storing one row per CDR3 protein. There are around 570,000 distinct CDR3 sequences in the sample; roughly 9.9% occur only once, and roughly 3% lies in the top ten. This sample is drawn from a study of identical twins. Between the trimmed V and J ends, which lost 0 bases and 5 bases, there was a span of 9 bases. CDR3 length: 14 residues. From germline, CDR1 is SGHRS and CDR2 YFSETQ. Findings of the study overall: The study reached conclusions through statistical analysis that was cross-sectional, not following the same donors. Out-of-frame TCR alpha sharing observed in monozygotic twins exceeded model estimates.

There were only healthy Caucasians among the donors. The same specimen was also included in a second study, on yellow fever vaccine responses in identical twins.

The gene calls are TRBV5-1 and TRBJ2-1; D is unclear. Sequenced sample: PBMCs. This TCR was recovered from a woman between 18 and 29 years old in good health. In DNA, the CDR3 is TGCGCCAGCAGCTTGGAGTCAGGAGACAATGAGCAGTTCTTC. This encodes CASSLESGDNEQFF.